Presented here are 26 T cell receptor beta chains from one specimen sequenced in a study of radiotherapy plus CTLA-4 blockade in lung cancer. The method was immunoSEQ multiplex PCR; TCRdb's version includes in-frame clones alone and lacks a portion of them. The sample has more than 90,000 clones, roughly 80% seen once. Sequenced material: peripheral blood, taken from a patient treated with radiotherapy plus ipilimumab. Receptor source: a human donor with non-small cell lung cancer who had a partial response to radiotherapy plus ipilimumab.

The chain joins TRBV30 to TRBJ1-2; D remains ambiguous. Germline CDR1 GTSNPN, CDR2 SVGIG (reference sequence). Trimming removed 3 bases from V and 0 bases from J, with 11 bases in between. The CDR3 is 14 amino acids. The CDR3, as DNA: TGTGCCTGGAGATCGCGGGCCGCTAACTATGGCTACACCTTC. Protein product: CAWRSRAANYGYTF.

This clone was found a few times. Different DNA sequences within this sample yield the same CDR3. This chain joins TRBV11-2 and TRBJ1-2; 8 positions agree with TRBD1. Germline V gene data show CDR1 as SGHAT and CDR2 as FQNNGV. This CDR3 has 13 amino acids. The V gene end was trimmed by 2 bases and the J gene end by 8 bases; junction bases not matched to a gene: 4. CDR3 nucleotides: TGTGCCAGCAGCTTAAACGACAGGGGAGGCTACACCTTC. Protein sequence: CASSLNDRGGYTF.

The chain joins TRBV18 to TRBJ1-4; 7 nucleotides line up with TRBD1. This CDR3 region has 16 residues. The V and J ends lost 3 bases and 7 bases, in that order; junction bases with no gene match: 11. Germline CDR1 KGHSH, CDR2 LQKENI. The CDR3 is CASSPQDRTSSEKLFF. The CDR3 DNA reads TGTGCCAGCTCACCTCAGGACAGGACGTCGAGTGAAAAACTGTTTTTT.

In this sample, this clone turned up once. This rearrangement joins TRBV6-4 to TRBJ1-2; D call uncertain. The CDR3 has 13 residues. V lost 2 bases to trimming and J lost 7 bases, with 11 bases between them. CDR1 and CDR2 from the germline V gene are MRHNA and SNTAGT. The CDR3 spells CASSDLHTGGYTF. The CDR3 bases are TGTGCCAGCAGTGACCTCCACACGGGTGGCTACACCTTC.

The chain is built from TRBV6-1 and TRBJ1-5; TRBD1 matches at 9 bases. The V gene end was trimmed by 5 bases and the J gene end by 7 bases; junction bases not matched to a gene: 3. Germline CDR1 and CDR2: MNHNS and SASEGT. The CDR3 sequence is 13 residues long. This CDR3 reads CASSLTGGQPQHF. The DNA for the CDR3 is TGTGCCAGCAGTCTGACAGGGGGGCAGCCCCAGCATTTT.

The chain combines TRBV28 with TRBJ2-7, with 7 positions matching TRBD2. With V trimmed by 3 bases and J by 2 bases, 10 bases remained unmatched. CDR1 and CDR2 (germline): MDHEN, SYDVKM. The CDR3 spans 16 residues. In DNA form, the CDR3 reads TGTGCCAGCAGTTTCCCCCCCGCTAGCGGAGCCTACGAGCAGTACTTC. The encoded protein is CASSFPPASGAYEQYF.

The chain combines TRBV7-3 with TRBJ2-1, with D perhaps TRBD1 (5 bases). V lost 5 bases to trimming and J lost 9 bases, with 14 bases between them. Germline CDR1 reads SGHTA; CDR2 reads FQGTGA. CDR3 length: 13 amino acids. For the CDR3, the DNA is TGTGCCAGCAGCCCGCAGGGTTGGGGTGAGCAGTTCTTC. Translated, it gives CASSPQGWGEQFF.

The chain joins TRBV7-8 to TRBJ1-1, with D maybe TRBD1 (6 bases). The CDR3 totals 14 residues. CDR1 SGHVS and CDR2 FQNEAQ come from the germline V gene. Trimming removed 5 bases at V and 5 bases at J, with 15 bases between. The CDR3 region has the DNA TGTGCCAGCAGCCCGCCTACAGGGATGACTGAAGCTTTCTTT. Translating it yields CASSPPTGMTEAFF.

The V and J genes are TRBV2 and TRBJ2-1, with 13 bases that match TRBD2. The CDR3 runs to 16 residues. Trimming at V came to 7 bases and at J to 0 bases, leaving 3 bases not matched to a gene. Germline loops: CDR1 SNHLY, CDR2 FYNNEI. CDR3 amino acids: CASTRTSGSSYNEQFF. The CDR3 bases are TGTGCCAGCACCCGGACTAGCGGGAGCTCCTACAATGAGCAGTTCTTC.

V gene TRBV7-3 combines with J gene TRBJ1-2, with D hard to call. Germline assignment: CDR1 SGHTA and CDR2 FQGTGA. V was trimmed by 2 bases and J by 3 bases, leaving 10 bases between them. This CDR3 is 14 amino acids long. The CDR3 coding sequence is TGTGCCAGCAGCTTAGGAGGATCCGACTATGGCTACACCTTC. This gives the protein CASSLGGSDYGYTF.

The V and J genes are TRBV28 and TRBJ1-1; 9 bases agree with TRBD1. This CDR3 comprises 14 residues. Per germline, CDR1 MDHEN and CDR2 SYDVKM. V shed 5 bases and J 6 bases; nucleotides not matched to a gene: 7. The CDR3 here is CASSTTGGQPEAFF. The DNA of the CDR3 is TGTGCCAGCAGTACAACAGGGGGCCAACCTGAAGCTTTCTTT.

The chain has TRBV5-8 and TRBJ2-4; 7 bases fit TRBD2. The V gene end was trimmed by 1 base and the J gene end by 5 bases; junction bases not matched to a gene: 3. The CDR3 covers 14 residues. CDR1 and CDR2 (germline): SGHTS, YDEGEE. The CDR3 nucleotides read TGTGCCAGCAGCTTGACTAGCGTGGAAAACATTCAGTACTTC. Protein: CASSLTSVENIQYF. The full variable domain, its missing parts supplied by reference TRBV5-8 and TRBJ2-4, is EAGVTQSPTHLIKTRGQQATLRCSPISGHTSVYWYQQALGLGLQFLLWYDEGEERNRGNFPPRFSGRQFPNYSSELNVNALELEDSALYLCASSLTSVENIQYFGAGTRLSVL.

This clone turned up a few times. The rearrangement links TRBV4-1 to TRBJ2-2; 8 positions match TRBD1. V trimming: 4 bases; J trimming: 1 base; junction bases outside the gene matches: 5. There are 16 residues in the CDR3. Looked up from germline, CDR1 is MGHRA and CDR2 is YSYEKL. As DNA, the CDR3 is TGCGCCAGCAGCCTAATGGGGACAGGGAACACCGGGGAGCTGTTTTTT. It specifies CASSLMGTGNTGELFF.

The rearrangement joins TRBV9 to TRBJ1-3, with D possibly matching TRBD1 (5 bases). The ends were cut back, 3 bases at V and 4 bases at J, with 11 bases in the middle. CDR1 and CDR2 from the germline V gene are SGDLS and YYNGEE. CDR3 length equals 14 residues. The CDR3 DNA reads as TGTGCCAGCAGCGCGTATCGACAGGGAAACACCATATATTTT. It yields the protein CASSAYRQGNTIYF.

In its sample, this clone was seen many times. The chain combines TRBV19 with TRBJ2-7; tentative D call: TRBD1 (6 bases). The V gene lost 6 bases and the J gene lost 0 bases, with 12 bases spanning the gap. Germline CDR1 reads LNHDA; CDR2 reads SQIVND (reference sequence). CDR3 length equals 14 residues. The CDR3, as DNA: TGTGCCAGTAGACTGGACAGTAGCTCCTACGAGCAGTACTTC. This sequence encodes CASRLDSSSYEQYF.

V gene TRBV7-9 combines with J gene TRBJ2-7; tentatively, D is TRBD2 (6 bases). The CDR3 runs to 14 residues. Deletions cut 4 bases from V and 0 bases from J, with 10 bases between. The germline V gene encodes CDR1 SEHNR and CDR2 FQNEAQ (reference sequence). The CDR3 nucleotides read TGTGCCAGCAGCTCGAGCGGGCTCTCCTACGAGCAGTACGTC. Translated: CASSSSGLSYEQYV.

This sequence joins TRBV4-2 and TRBJ1-1; the D gene is possibly TRBD1 (6 bases). The CDR3 sequence is 16 residues long. Trimming pared 0 bases from V and 3 bases from J, leaving 14 bases between. CDR1 is LGHNA, CDR2 YNFKEQ, per germline. The CDR3 spells CASSQDRVGGHTEAFF. The CDR3 DNA is TGTGCCAGCAGCCAAGATAGGGTAGGGGGACACACTGAAGCTTTCTTT.

The CDR3 coding sequence is TGTGCCTGGAGTGTGCCCCGGACAGGCATGAACACTGAAGCTTTCTTT. Translated: CAWSVPRTGMNTEAFF. The genes are TRBV30 and TRBJ1-1; 7 bases are shared with TRBD1. CDR1 and CDR2 from the germline V gene are GTSNPN and SVGIG (reference sequence). The CDR3 length is 16 residues. The trim removed 0 bases at V and 0 bases at J, leaving 7 bases unmatched. The variable domain in full, with the rest retrieved from reference TRBV30 and TRBJ1-1, is SQTIHQWPATLVQPVGSPLSLECTVEGTSNPNLYWYRQAAGRGLQLLFYSVGIGQISSEVPQNLSASRPQDRQFILSSKKLLLSDSGFYLCAWSVPRTGMNTEAFFGQGTRLTVV.

CDR3 protein: CASSSQVPTSGREDEQFF. CDR3 bases: TGTGCCAGCAGCTCCCAGGTTCCGACTAGCGGGAGAGAGGATGAGCAGTTCTTC. The V and J genes are TRBV13 and TRBJ2-1; TRBD2 matches 12 bases. Germline V gives CDR1 PRHDT, CDR2 FYEKMQ (reference sequence). The CDR3 runs to 18 residues. V was pared by 4 bases and J by 8 bases, with 15 bases of the junction left unmatched.

This clone appeared once. The J gene is TRBJ2-5, the V gene TRBV4-2, with D hard to call. Near its end, the DNA agrees better with TRBJ2-7, so the J call may be wrong. From germline, CDR1 is LGHNA and CDR2 YNFKEQ. The CDR3 contains 16 residues. CDR3 in DNA: TGTGCCAGCAGCCAAGATTTGGCGGTGAGCTCCTACGAGCAGTACTTC. Its translation: CASSQDLAVSSYEQYF.

This clone was picked up a small number of times. The chain is built from TRBV7-2 and TRBJ2-2; 9 nucleotides agree with TRBD1. The CDR3 sequence is 14 residues long. Germline CDR1 and CDR2: SGHTA and FQGNSA. J gave up 7 bases and V 4 bases, and 4 bases lay outside the gene matches. The CDR3 DNA reads TGTGCCAGCAGCTGGGGGACAGGGAACGGGGAGCTGTTTTTT. Amino acids: CASSWGTGNGELFF.

The CDR3 bases are TGTGCCAGTAGTGCGGGAGGCCCTTACGAGCAGTACTTC. Translation gives CASSAGGPYEQYF. The chain is built from TRBV19 and TRBJ2-7; 8 positions agree with TRBD2. Germline V gene sequence: CDR1 LNHDA, CDR2 SQIVND (reference sequence). V dropped 5 bases and J dropped 4; count of bases not matched to a gene: 4. CDR3 length equals 13 residues.

The sample holds one count of this clone. The J gene is TRBJ1-1, the V gene TRBV19, with a possible D match to TRBD1 (5 bases). Germline CDR1 and CDR2: LNHDA and SQIVND (reference sequence). The CDR3 contains 15 residues. Trimming cost V 4 bases and J 1 base, with 13 bases left between them. CDR3 residues: CASSRGSTKNTEAFF. In nucleotides, the CDR3 is TGTGCCAGTAGTAGGGGCAGCACAAAGAACACTGAAGCTTTCTTT.

This chain connects TRBV30 to TRBJ1-2, with TRBD1 matching 7 bases. CDR3 length: 13 residues. Germline V CDR1 and CDR2: GTSNPN, SVGIG (reference sequence). Germline trimming cut 5 bases from V and 7 bases from J; bases unmatched to any gene: 10. The CDR3 sequence is CAWGMKGARGYTF. The CDR3 nucleotides are TGTGCCTGGGGCATGAAGGGGGCGCGTGGCTACACCTTC.

The genes are TRBV21-1 and TRBJ2-3; the DNA was not compared with TRBD2, the D call given in the table. TRBV21-1 is marked as a pseudogene. The CDR3 has 16 amino acids. In DNA form, the CDR3 reads TGTGCCAGCAGCAACGAACAAGGGGAGGGGGGAGATACGCAGTATTTT. Its protein product is CASSNEQGEGGDTQYF.

The V and J genes are TRBV19 and TRBJ1-6; D is unresolved. Trimming left V 6 bases short and J 7 bases short, with 13 bases between. The CDR3 runs to 14 residues. Germline V CDR1 and CDR2: LNHDA, SQIVND (reference sequence). CDR3 residues: CASSNSGVNSPLHF. The DNA of the CDR3 is TGTGCCAGTAGCAACTCAGGTGTGAATTCACCCCTCCACTTT.